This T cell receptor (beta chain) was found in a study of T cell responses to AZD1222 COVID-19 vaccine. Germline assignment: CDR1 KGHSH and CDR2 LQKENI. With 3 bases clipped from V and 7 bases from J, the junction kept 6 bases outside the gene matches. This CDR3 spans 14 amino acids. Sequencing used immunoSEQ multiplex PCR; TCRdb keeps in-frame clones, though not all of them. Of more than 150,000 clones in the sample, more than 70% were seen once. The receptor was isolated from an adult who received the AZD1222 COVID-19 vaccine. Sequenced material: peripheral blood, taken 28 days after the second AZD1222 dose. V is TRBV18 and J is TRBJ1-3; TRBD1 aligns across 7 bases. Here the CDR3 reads CASSPSTGRNTIYF. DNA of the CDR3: TGTGCCAGCTCACCCTCGACAGGGAGGAACACCATATATTTT.